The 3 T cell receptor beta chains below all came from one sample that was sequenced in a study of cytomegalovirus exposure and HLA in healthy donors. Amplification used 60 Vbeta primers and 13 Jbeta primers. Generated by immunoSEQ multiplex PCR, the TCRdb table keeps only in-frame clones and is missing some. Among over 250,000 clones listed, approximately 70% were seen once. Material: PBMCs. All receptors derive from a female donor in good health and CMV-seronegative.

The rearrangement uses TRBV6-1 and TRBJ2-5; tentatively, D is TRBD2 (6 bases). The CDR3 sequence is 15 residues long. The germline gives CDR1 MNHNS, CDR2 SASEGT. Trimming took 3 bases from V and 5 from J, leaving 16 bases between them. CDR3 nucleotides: TGTGCCAGCAGTGAGACTCCTAGCGCGGTGGAGACCCAGTACTTC. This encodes CASSETPSAVETQYF.

CDR3 sequence reads: CASSLGQGRLDEQFF. CDR3 DNA sequence: TGTGCCAGCAGCTTGGGACAGGGTAGGTTGGATGAGCAGTTCTTC. J is TRBJ2-1 and V is TRBV5-8, with TRBD1 matching 7 bases. With 0 bases clipped from V and 8 bases from J, the junction kept 8 bases outside the gene matches. This CDR3 contains 15 residues. Germline V gene sequence: CDR1 SGHTS, CDR2 YDEGEE.

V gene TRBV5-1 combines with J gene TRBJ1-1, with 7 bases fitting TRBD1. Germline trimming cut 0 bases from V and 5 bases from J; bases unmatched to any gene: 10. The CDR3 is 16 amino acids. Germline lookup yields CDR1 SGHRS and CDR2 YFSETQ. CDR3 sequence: CASSLAHGQVGTEAFF. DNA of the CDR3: TGCGCCAGCAGCTTGGCGCACGGACAGGTAGGAACTGAAGCTTTCTTT.